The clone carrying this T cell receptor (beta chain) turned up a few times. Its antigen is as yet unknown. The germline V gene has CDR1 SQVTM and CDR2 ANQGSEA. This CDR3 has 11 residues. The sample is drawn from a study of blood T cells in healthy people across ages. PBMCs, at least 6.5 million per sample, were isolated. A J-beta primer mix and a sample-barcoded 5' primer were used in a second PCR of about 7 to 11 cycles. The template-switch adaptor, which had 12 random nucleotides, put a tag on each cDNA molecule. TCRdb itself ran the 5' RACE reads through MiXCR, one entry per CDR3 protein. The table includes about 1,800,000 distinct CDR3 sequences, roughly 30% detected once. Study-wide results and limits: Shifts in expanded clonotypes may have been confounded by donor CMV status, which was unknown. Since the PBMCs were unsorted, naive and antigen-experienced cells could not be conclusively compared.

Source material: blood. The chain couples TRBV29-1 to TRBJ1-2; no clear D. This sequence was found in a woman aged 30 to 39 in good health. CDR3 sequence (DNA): TGCATCGCAGGCGCCTCGGGCGGCTACACCTTC. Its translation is CIAGASGGYTF.